This T cell receptor beta chain was retrieved from a study of OX40 agonist ivuxolimab in advanced cancers. Across the study: It was ivuxolimab, an agonistic anti-OX40 (CD134) antibody, that patients were treated with. Enrolled patients in dose escalation had cancers that were hepatocellular carcinoma, melanoma, renal cell or head and neck cancer. General study findings and limits: In the expanded peripheral T cells, antigen specificity was never determined.

V dropped 4 bases and J dropped 4 bases, with 16 bases sitting between them. The CDR3 is 16 residues long. The germline gives CDR1 LGHNA, CDR2 YNFKEQ. In regard to this clone: Its specificity is not known.

The timepoints at which blood was sampled were baseline, cycle 4 day 1, and cycle 7 day 1. The protocol was immunoSEQ multiplex PCR, while the TCRdb copy is restricted to in-frame clones and leaves out a portion. Of roughly 65,000 clones listed, around 87% were seen once; the top ten hold approximately 0.4%. Sequencing used CD4+ or CD8+ T cells sorted from blood, obtained in a trial of the OX40 agonist ivuxolimab. This sequence originates from an adult with an advanced solid tumor such as melanoma, head and neck, liver or kidney cancer. The J gene is TRBJ1-4, the V gene TRBV4-2; maybe TRBD1 (6 bases). The CDR3 nucleotides are TGTGCCAGCAGCCCAGAAATACAGGGAATTAATGAAAAACTGTTTTTT. It specifies CASSPEIQGINEKLFF.